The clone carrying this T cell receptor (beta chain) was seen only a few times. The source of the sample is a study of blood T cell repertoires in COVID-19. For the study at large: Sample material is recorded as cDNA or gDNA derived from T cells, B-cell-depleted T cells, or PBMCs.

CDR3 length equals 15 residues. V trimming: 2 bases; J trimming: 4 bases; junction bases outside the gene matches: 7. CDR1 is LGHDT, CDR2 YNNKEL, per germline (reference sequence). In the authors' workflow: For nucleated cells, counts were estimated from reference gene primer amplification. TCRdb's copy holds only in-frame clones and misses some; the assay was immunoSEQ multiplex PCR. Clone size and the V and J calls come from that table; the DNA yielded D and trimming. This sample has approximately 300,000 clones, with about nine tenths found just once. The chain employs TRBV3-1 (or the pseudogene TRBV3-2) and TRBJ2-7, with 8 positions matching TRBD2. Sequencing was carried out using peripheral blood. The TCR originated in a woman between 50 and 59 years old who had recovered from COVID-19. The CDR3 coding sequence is TGTGCCAGCAGCCAATATCCGGGAGGGGAGTACGAGCAGTACTTC. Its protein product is CASSQYPGGEYEQYF.